A single sample is the source of the 20 T cell receptor beta chains below, sequenced in a study of blood T cell repertoires in COVID-19. The table came from immunoSEQ multiplex PCR; TCRdb's copy has only in-frame clones and leaves some out. The sample includes fewer than 45,000 clones, more than 85% seen only once; the top ten take 4.5% to 7%. Specimen: peripheral blood. The receptors come from a human donor in a cohort sampled during active COVID-19.

This chain joins TRBV14 and TRBJ2-1; 8 bases line up with TRBD2. The CDR3 is made up of 15 amino acids. From germline, CDR1 is SGHDN and CDR2 FVKESK. The junction had 7 bases not matched to a gene; V was cut back by 1 base and J by 8 bases. The CDR3 nucleotides read TGTGCCAGCAGCCAAGTACTCGCTAGCGGGCATGAGCAGTTCTTC. Protein product: CASSQVLASGHEQFF.

This clone has a single count. The chain uses TRBV5-1 and TRBJ1-3, with a tentative D call TRBD1 (5 bases). V lost 4 bases and J lost 4, with 24 bases in between. CDR1 and CDR2 (germline): SGHRS, YFSETQ. The CDR3 contains 18 residues. CDR3 loop: CASSHRPRRDWSGNTIYF. The CDR3 nucleotides are TGCGCCAGCAGCCACCGACCGCGAAGGGACTGGTCGGGAAACACCATATATTTT.

The V gene is TRBV6-5, the J gene TRBJ2-2; 9 bases align to TRBD2. V dropped 2 bases and J dropped 6; count of bases not matched to a gene: 7. The length of the CDR3 is 16 residues. Germline CDR1 is MNHEY and CDR2 is SVGAGI. The chain's CDR3 is CASSYVAGDSSGELFF. In DNA, the CDR3 is TGTGCCAGCAGTTACGTAGCGGGAGACTCGTCCGGGGAGCTGTTTTTT.

The table lists this clone with a few counts. The gene calls are TRBV4-2 and TRBJ2-1; TRBD2 matches at 8 bases. This CDR3 spans 16 amino acids. The V gene's germline CDR1 is LGHNA and CDR2 YNFKEQ. V lost 5 bases, J lost 4 bases, and 10 bases stayed unmatched. Here the CDR3 DNA reads TGTGCCAGCAGCTTAGGCGTCGGGACTAGATACAATGAGCAGTTCTTC. It translates to CASSLGVGTRYNEQFF.

This clone was counted a single time. The V call is TRBV14, the J call TRBJ1-1; no definite D call. Germline assignment: CDR1 SGHDN and CDR2 FVKESK. The CDR3 totals 15 residues. V lost 4 bases, J lost 7 bases, and 19 bases lay in between. This chain's CDR3 is CASSRAAGGLFEAFF. DNA of the CDR3: TGTGCCAGCAGCCGGGCGGCAGGAGGGTTATTTGAAGCTTTCTTT.

The chain couples TRBV3-1 (or the pseudogene TRBV3-2) to TRBJ2-7, with 9 bases aligning to TRBD2. Germline V lookup: CDR1 LGHDT, CDR2 YNNKEL (reference sequence). This CDR3 is 16 amino acids long. Unmatched junction bases numbered 7, after V lost 3 bases and J lost 1 base. Here the CDR3 reads CASSQGETSGSYEQYF. CDR3 nucleotides: TGTGCCAGCAGCCAGGGCGAGACTAGCGGTTCCTACGAGCAGTACTTC.

The chain joins TRBV18 to TRBJ2-2; D gene uncertain. Trimming took off 3 bases at V and 0 bases at J, with 8 bases between the two ends. The length of the CDR3 is 15 residues. Germline loops: CDR1 KGHSH, CDR2 LQKENI. The CDR3 here is CASSPSRSNTGELFF. The CDR3, as DNA: TGTGCCAGCTCACCCTCTCGGTCGAACACCGGGGAGCTGTTTTTT. Supplemented by reference TRBV18 and TRBJ2-2, the full variable domain reads NAGVMQNPRHLVRRRGQEARLRCSPMKGHSHVYWYRQLPEEGLKFMVYLQKENIIDESGMPKERFSAEFPKEGPSILRIQQVVRGDSAAYFCASSPSRSNTGELFFGEGSRLTVL.

The V and J genes are TRBV2 and TRBJ1-3, with no clear D. The CDR3 extends over 13 amino acids. The germline V gene encodes CDR1 SNHLY and CDR2 FYNNEI. The V end lost 5 bases, the J end lost 2 bases, and 7 bases lay between the germline ends. In nucleotides, the CDR3 is TGTGCCAGCAGTTCCCTCCCTGGAAACACCATATATTTT. Amino acid sequence: CASSSLPGNTIYF.

V is TRBV28 and J is TRBJ1-5; TRBD1 might be the D (5 bases). CDR3 length: 14 amino acids. With 5 bases removed from V and 6 bases from J, the gap between germline ends came to 14 bases. The germline V gene encodes CDR1 MDHEN and CDR2 SYDVKM. CDR3 sequence (DNA): TGTGCCAGCAGTACTCCAGGGAGGAGTCAGCCCCAGCATTTT. This sequence encodes CASSTPGRSQPQHF.

This chain connects TRBV6-5 to TRBJ2-7; possibly TRBD1 for D (6 bases). The germline gives CDR1 MNHEY, CDR2 SVGAGI. The CDR3 covers 14 residues. Trimming shortened V by 6 bases and J by 2 bases, and 14 bases separated the two germline ends. CDR3 nucleotides: TGTGCCAGCAGGATGACAGGTCTCACCTACGAGCAGTACTTC. It yields the protein CASRMTGLTYEQYF.

This chain connects TRBV7-9 to TRBJ2-5, with TRBD2 as a possible D gene (5 bases). V lost 4 bases and J 7 bases, leaving 10 bases between the germline ends. Germline-derived CDR1 and CDR2 are SEHNR and FQNEAQ (reference sequence). The CDR3 has 12 amino acids. The chain's CDR3 is CASSSSLGTQYF. Written as DNA, the CDR3 is TGTGCCAGCAGCTCTAGCCTGGGGACCCAGTACTTC.

This clone came up once. The J gene is TRBJ2-7, the V gene TRBV14, with TRBD1 matching 7 bases. The CDR3 is 15 amino acids. Germline trimming cut 4 bases from V and 0 bases from J; bases unmatched to any gene: 6. From germline, CDR1 is SGHDN and CDR2 FVKESK. The CDR3 coding sequence is TGTGCCAGCAGCCGGTCGACAGGGAGCTCCTACGAGCAGTACTTC. Protein product: CASSRSTGSSYEQYF.

V usage is TRBV19 and J usage is TRBJ2-7; TRBD1 might be the D (6 bases). The ends were cut back, 6 bases at V and 0 bases at J, with 12 bases in the middle. Germline-derived CDR1 and CDR2 are LNHDA and SQIVND (reference sequence). CDR3 length equals 14 residues. CDR3 DNA sequence: TGTGCCAGTAGAGGGACACTGAGCTCCTACGAGCAGTACTTC. Amino acids: CASRGTLSSYEQYF.

This clone was observed once. The chain is built from TRBV9 and TRBJ2-1, with TRBD2 matching over 12 bases. Per the germline V gene, CDR1 is SGDLS and CDR2 is YYNGEE. The CDR3 extends over 16 amino acids. V lost 4 bases to trimming and J lost 6 bases; unmatched junction nucleotides: 8. Here the CDR3 reads CASSRPSGGAANEQFF. For the CDR3, the DNA is TGTGCCAGCAGCAGGCCTAGCGGGGGGGCCGCCAATGAGCAGTTCTTC.

The chain links TRBV4-3 to TRBJ1-1; no definite D call. The CDR3 runs to 13 residues. Trimming removed 6 bases from V and 0 bases from J, with 8 bases in between. CDR1 and CDR2 (germline): LGHNA, YSLEER. CDR3 bases: TGCGCCAGCAGGAGTTCGATGAACACTGAAGCTTTCTTT. Translated: CASRSSMNTEAFF.

This clone was observed a single time. The chain uses TRBV7-8 and TRBJ1-2, with a possible D match to TRBD1 (6 bases). V dropped 0 bases and J dropped 4 bases, with 15 bases sitting between them. The CDR3 contains 16 residues. The germline V gene encodes CDR1 SGHVS and CDR2 FQNEAQ. Written as DNA, the CDR3 is TGTGCCAGCAGCTTAGCCGGGACATACGACCCCTATGGCTACACCTTC. It translates to CASSLAGTYDPYGYTF.

The chain recombines TRBV3-1 (or the pseudogene TRBV3-2) with TRBJ2-7; D gene ambiguous. Germline CDR1 and CDR2: LGHDT and YNNKEL (reference sequence). The CDR3 extends over 12 amino acids. Trimming stripped 1 base from V and 1 base from J, with 2 bases between. CDR3 protein: CASSQVSYEQYF. Written as DNA, the CDR3 is TGTGCCAGCAGCCAAGTATCCTACGAGCAGTACTTC.

This clone came up a few times. The chain recombines TRBV6-5 with TRBJ2-5; no reliable D call. The CDR3 is 14 amino acids. CDR1 is MNHEY and CDR2 is SVGAGI in the germline V gene. Trimming took 0 bases from V and 0 from J, leaving 5 bases between them. In nucleotides, the CDR3 is TGTGCCAGCAGTTACTCTAGAAACCAAGAGACCCAGTACTTC. It translates to CASSYSRNQETQYF.

V and J are TRBV19 and TRBJ2-1; perhaps TRBD2 as D (6 bases). The CDR3 is made up of 16 amino acids. Per germline, CDR1 LNHDA and CDR2 SQIVND (reference sequence). The V and J ends lost 4 bases and 8 bases respectively, with 21 bases between them. The CDR3 region has the DNA TGTGCCAGTAGTAATGCCGGGACTTTATACTCCCATGAGCAGTTCTTC. It specifies CASSNAGTLYSHEQFF.

The V call is TRBV4-3, the J call TRBJ2-1; weak D call: TRBD2 (5 bases). V lost 1 base and J 4 bases, leaving 11 bases between the germline ends. The CDR3 sequence is 15 residues long. Per germline, CDR1 LGHNA and CDR2 YSLEER. The chain's CDR3 is CASSQVFRGYNEQFF. DNA for the CDR3: TGCGCCAGCAGCCAAGTTTTTCGGGGTTACAATGAGCAGTTCTTC.